Given below is one TCR beta chain in context. Just one base apart from a much larger clone, this may be a read error. The data are from a study of blood T cells in healthy people across ages. Across the whole study: About one barcoded beta molecule was captured per two T cells (by template switching).

Trimming took off 10 bases at V and 13 bases at J, with 26 bases between the two ends. Germline loops: CDR1 ENHRY, CDR2 SYGVKD. This CDR3 has 14 amino acids. Then a second PCR, running roughly 7 to 11 cycles, was carried out with a sample-barcoded 5' primer and a J-beta primer mix. A template-switch adaptor with 12 random nucleotides tagged each cDNA molecule. TCRdb itself ran the 5' RACE reads through MiXCR, one entry per CDR3 protein. The sample carries about 650,000 distinct CDR3 sequences, approximately 29% recorded once. Material for sequencing was blood. The V call is TRBV10-3, the J call TRBJ2-1; TRBD2 is a possible D gene (5 bases). The clonotype originates from a woman of 80 years or more in good health. CDR3 sequence: CATVSGLAEETQFF. CDR3 DNA sequence: TGTGCCACGGTATCGGGCCTCGCGGAGGAGACCCAGTTCTTC.